A single sample gave rise to the 2 T cell receptor beta chains below, sequenced in a study of blood T cells in healthy people across ages (dated by TCRdb to between 2014 and 2016). Library method: 5' RACE. The sequencer listed for this sample is Illumina HiSeq 2500. A second about 7 to 12 cycle PCR used a sample-barcoded 5' primer and a J-beta primer mix. TCRdb reran the public reads through fastp at Q25 and MiXCR, keeping productive beta chains. Entries are consolidated by CDR3 protein sequence, retaining the most common genes and DNA. Recorded for this sample are some 1,000,000 distinct CDR3 sequences; approximately 25% of them occurred a single time. The ten biggest clones cover around 0.75% of the sample. This sample was shared with a second study, whose subject was T cells of mothers and their children.

Source material: blood. Source of these receptors: a girl aged 2-10 years in good health.

This chain links TRBV12-3 or TRBV12-4 with TRBJ1-2; D not resolved. The V end lost 4 bases, the J end lost 5 bases, and 5 bases lay between the germline ends. The CDR3 consists of 11 residues. CDR3 loop: CASSYLYGYTF. The CDR3, as DNA: TGTGCCAGCAGTTATCTATATGGCTACACCTTC.

The rearrangement links TRBV11-2 to TRBJ1-6; 9 bases fit TRBD1. Germline loops: CDR1 SGHAT, CDR2 FQNNGV. Trimming took 6 bases from V and 8 from J; bases not matched to a gene: 8. This CDR3 contains 15 residues. The DNA of the CDR3 is TGTGCCAGCAGACCCTTGGGACAGGGACATTCACCCCTCCACTTT. Translation gives CASRPLGQGHSPLHF.